This is a list of T cell receptor beta chains from one sample in a study of radiation and T cells in renal cell carcinoma. Libraries were prepared by immunoSEQ multiplex PCR; TCRdb keeps only in-frame clonotypes and omits some of them. This sample has 120,000 to 150,000 clones, with around four fifths found just once. Sample: blood, taken from a patient whose treatment included radiotherapy and nephrectomy. These receptors came from a woman aged 50 to 60 with renal cell carcinoma. Both conserved end residues are part of each CDR3. D genes are given only for firm matches. The listing skips clone size in some rows; elsewhere it reads once, few, many or a size class.

TRBV30	TRBJ1-3	-	-	CASAGGVGNTIYF	TGTGCCTCCGCGGGAGGGGTTGGAAACACCATATATTTT
TRBV28	TRBJ1-5	-	-	CASSPLRGTYQPQHF	TGTGCCAGCAGCCCGCTCCGGGGGACCTATCAGCCCCAGCATTTT
TRBV14	TRBJ2-3	TRBD2	-	CASSLPGLADTDTQYF	TGTGCCAGCAGCCTACCGGGACTAGCGGACACAGATACGCAGTATTTT
TRBV7-2	TRBJ2-1	TRBD2	-	CASSLTEASGRTGEQFF	TGTGCCAGCAGTTTAACTGAGGCTAGCGGGAGGACTGGTGAGCAGTTCTTC
TRBV10-1	TRBJ2-7	TRBD2	once	CASSVAGNFYEQYF	TGCGCCAGCAGTGTAGCGGGTAATTTCTACGAGCAGTACTTC
TRBV6-4	TRBJ1-2	-	-	CASSEEGRTGYTF	TGTGCCAGCAGTGAAGAGGGGCGGACTGGCTACACCTTC
TRBV5-1	TRBJ2-7	TRBD2	-	CASSLFPLAGGDQYF	TGCGCCAGCAGCTTGTTCCCCCTAGCGGGAGGGGACCAGTACTTC
TRBV4-3	TRBJ2-5	-	once	CASSQEELRETQYF	TGCGCCAGCAGCCAGGAGGAACTGCGGGAGACCCAGTACTTC
TRBV7-9	TRBJ2-7	-	-	CASSLGYDYEQYF	TGTGCCAGCAGCTTAGGATACGACTACGAGCAGTACTTC
TRBV7-2	TRBJ2-1	-	-	CASSLGWASYNEQFF	TGTGCCAGCAGCTTAGGGTGGGCGAGCTACAATGAGCAGTTCTTC